These 15 T cell receptor beta chains share one sample of origin, sequenced in a study of monozygotic twins with cystic fibrosis. Clones were sequenced by immunoSEQ multiplex PCR, and TCRdb holds only the in-frame ones, with some missing. The sample has about 24,000 clones, around nine tenths seen once. Sequences were obtained from blood. All receptors come from a woman aged 25 to 39 with cystic fibrosis.

This chain links TRBV19 with TRBJ1-1; possibly TRBD1 for D (6 bases). This CDR3 contains 17 residues. Germline values: CDR1 LNHDA, CDR2 SQIVND (reference sequence). The V end lost 5 bases, the J end lost 0 bases, and 19 bases lay between the germline ends. The CDR3 sequence is CASSPLDRTNMNTEAFF. The CDR3 DNA reads as TGTGCCAGTAGTCCCCTTGACAGGACCAACATGAACACTGAAGCTTTCTTT.

The chain joins TRBV5-5 to TRBJ2-4, with TRBD1 matching over 8 bases. This CDR3 contains 15 residues. Germline CDR1 SGHKS, CDR2 YYEKEE (reference sequence). Unmatched junction bases numbered 5, after V lost 4 bases and J lost 2 bases. The CDR3 loop is CASSISGGSKNIQYF. The CDR3 nucleotides are TGTGCCAGCAGCATCTCAGGGGGCTCCAAAAACATTCAGTACTTC.

The chain recombines TRBV6-5 with TRBJ1-1; maybe TRBD1 (5 bases). The germline V gene has CDR1 MNHEY and CDR2 SVGAGI. Trimming shortened V by 8 bases and J by 1 base, and 17 bases separated the two germline ends. The length of the CDR3 is 15 residues. The DNA for the CDR3 is TGTGCCAGCGGTCGTTTAGGGCAGGGGAACACTGAAGCTTTCTTT. Its protein product is CASGRLGQGNTEAFF.

The rearrangement uses TRBV11-2 and TRBJ2-7, with a weak D call TRBD2 (5 bases). CDR1 is SGHAT and CDR2 is FQNNGV in the germline V gene. Deletions cut 0 bases from V and 2 bases from J, with 14 bases between. The CDR3 is 16 amino acids. CDR3: CASSLDIAGQTYEQYF. DNA of the CDR3: TGTGCCAGCAGCTTAGATATCGCGGGCCAGACCTACGAGCAGTACTTC.

The CDR3 protein is CASSVVGSGRTGELFF. The CDR3 DNA sequence: TGTGCCAGCAGCGTGGTTGGGTCGGGGCGAACCGGGGAGCTGTTTTTT. The V call is TRBV6-6, the J call TRBJ2-2; D might be TRBD1 or TRBD2, each matching 5 bases. V gave up 6 bases and J gave up 5 bases, with 19 bases separating them. Germline V gives CDR1 MNHNY, CDR2 SVGAGI (reference sequence). This CDR3 has 16 amino acids.

The chain uses TRBV19 and TRBJ1-1, with D maybe TRBD1 (6 bases). Trimming took 3 bases from V and 5 from J, leaving 16 bases between them. The CDR3 is made up of 15 amino acids. The V gene's germline CDR1 is LNHDA and CDR2 SQIVND (reference sequence). For the CDR3, the DNA is TGTGCCAGTAGTATTACCGGGGGCGGCTCAACTGAAGCTTTCTTT. Its translation: CASSITGGGSTEAFF.

As concerns this clone: No DNA is shown, since the ends of the CDR3 on it are uncertain; the CDR3 is the one TCRdb lists. The chain uses TRBV7-8 and TRBJ2-1; the D segment call TRBD2 is taken from the table without a DNA check. The CDR3 numbers 17 amino acids, ends counted. Germline assignment: CDR1 SGHVS and CDR2 FQNEAQ. The CDR3 protein is CASSLTLQRGAYNEQFF.

The CDR3 is CASSRQGVRAETQYF. The CDR3 region has the DNA TGTGCCAGCAGCCGGCAGGGGGTGCGCGCGGAGACCCAGTACTTC. The J gene is TRBJ2-5, the V gene TRBV7-9; TRBD1 matches at 7 bases. This CDR3 contains 15 residues. Looked up from germline, CDR1 is SEHNR and CDR2 is FQNEAQ (reference sequence). Trimming at V came to 5 bases and at J to 5 bases, leaving 11 bases not matched to a gene.

The chain links TRBV7-7 to TRBJ2-3, with a weak D call TRBD2 (5 bases). V was pared by 2 bases and J by 5 bases, with 11 bases between. The CDR3 has 14 amino acids. Per the germline V gene, CDR1 is SSHAT and CDR2 is FNYEAQ (reference sequence). CDR3 loop: CASSLRPGGDTQYF. As DNA, the CDR3 is TGTGCCAGCAGCTTAAGACCAGGAGGAGATACGCAGTATTTT.

The chain uses TRBV7-9 and TRBJ2-3; the match to TRBD2 covers 9 bases. In germline, CDR1 is SEHNR, CDR2 FQNEAQ (reference sequence). V shed 5 bases, J shed 2 bases, and the junction held 8 bases outside the gene matches. This CDR3 region has 16 residues. DNA of the CDR3: TGTGCCAGCAGCCCAATATTAGCGGGGGACACAGATACGCAGTATTTT. Translation: CASSPILAGDTDTQYF.

V is TRBV6-1 and J is TRBJ1-1; 8 positions match TRBD1. J lost 2 bases, V lost 10 bases, and 9 bases had no gene match. The CDR3 has 14 residues. From germline, CDR1 is MNHNS and CDR2 SASEGT. CDR3 sequence: CATGKDRANTEAFF. CDR3 bases: TGTGCCACAGGAAAGGACAGGGCTAACACTGAAGCTTTCTTT.

The chain links TRBV7-2 to TRBJ2-7, with D tentatively TRBD2 (5 bases). Germline CDR1 SGHTA, CDR2 FQGNSA. This CDR3 is 14 amino acids long. V was pared by 5 bases and J by 2 bases, with 13 bases between. CDR3 sequence: CASSPTGGPYEQYF. CDR3 nucleotides: TGTGCCAGCAGCCCTACCGGCGGGCCCTACGAGCAGTACTTC. The full variable domain, with the rest looked up from reference TRBV7-2 and TRBJ2-7, is GAGVSQSPSNKVTEKGKDVELRCDPISGHTALYWYRQSLGQGLEFLIYFQGNSAPDKSGLPSDRFSAERTGGSVSTLTIQRTQQEDSAVYLCASSPTGGPYEQYFGPGTRLTVT.

On this clone itself: The junction and the germline gene differ at one end; a read error may be behind it. This chain connects TRBV19 to TRBJ2-1, with D unclear. In germline, CDR1 is LNHDA, CDR2 SQIVND (reference sequence). The CDR3 is 11 residues long. This chain's CDR3 is CASSFYDEQFF. The CDR3 coding sequence is TGTGCCAGTAGTTTCTACGATGAGCAGTTCTTC.

The genes are TRBV15 and TRBJ1-6; perhaps TRBD1 as D (5 bases). V was clipped by 0 bases and J by 7 bases, with 13 bases between them. The germline gives CDR1 LNHNV, CDR2 YYDKDF (reference sequence). The CDR3 runs to 16 residues. CDR3 protein: CATSRDRGALNSPLHF. Written as DNA, the CDR3 is TGTGCCACCAGCAGAGATAGGGGAGCCCTAAATTCACCCCTCCACTTT. Looking up the rest from reference TRBV15 and TRBJ1-6 gives the full variable domain: DAMVIQNPRYQVTQFGKPVTLSCSQTLNHNVMYWYQQKSSQAPKLLFHYYDKDFNNEADTPDNFQSRRPNTSFCFLDIRSPGLGDTAMYLCATSRDRGALNSPLHFGNGTRLTVT.

The genes are TRBV6-5 and TRBJ2-1; D is possibly TRBD1 (6 bases). Trimming stripped 6 bases from V and 7 bases from J, with 16 bases between. CDR3 length: 14 residues. The germline V gene has CDR1 MNHEY and CDR2 SVGAGI. CDR3 nucleotides: TGTGCCAGCAGCACACAGGGTCGAGGGAATGAGCAGTTCTTC. Residues: CASSTQGRGNEQFF.